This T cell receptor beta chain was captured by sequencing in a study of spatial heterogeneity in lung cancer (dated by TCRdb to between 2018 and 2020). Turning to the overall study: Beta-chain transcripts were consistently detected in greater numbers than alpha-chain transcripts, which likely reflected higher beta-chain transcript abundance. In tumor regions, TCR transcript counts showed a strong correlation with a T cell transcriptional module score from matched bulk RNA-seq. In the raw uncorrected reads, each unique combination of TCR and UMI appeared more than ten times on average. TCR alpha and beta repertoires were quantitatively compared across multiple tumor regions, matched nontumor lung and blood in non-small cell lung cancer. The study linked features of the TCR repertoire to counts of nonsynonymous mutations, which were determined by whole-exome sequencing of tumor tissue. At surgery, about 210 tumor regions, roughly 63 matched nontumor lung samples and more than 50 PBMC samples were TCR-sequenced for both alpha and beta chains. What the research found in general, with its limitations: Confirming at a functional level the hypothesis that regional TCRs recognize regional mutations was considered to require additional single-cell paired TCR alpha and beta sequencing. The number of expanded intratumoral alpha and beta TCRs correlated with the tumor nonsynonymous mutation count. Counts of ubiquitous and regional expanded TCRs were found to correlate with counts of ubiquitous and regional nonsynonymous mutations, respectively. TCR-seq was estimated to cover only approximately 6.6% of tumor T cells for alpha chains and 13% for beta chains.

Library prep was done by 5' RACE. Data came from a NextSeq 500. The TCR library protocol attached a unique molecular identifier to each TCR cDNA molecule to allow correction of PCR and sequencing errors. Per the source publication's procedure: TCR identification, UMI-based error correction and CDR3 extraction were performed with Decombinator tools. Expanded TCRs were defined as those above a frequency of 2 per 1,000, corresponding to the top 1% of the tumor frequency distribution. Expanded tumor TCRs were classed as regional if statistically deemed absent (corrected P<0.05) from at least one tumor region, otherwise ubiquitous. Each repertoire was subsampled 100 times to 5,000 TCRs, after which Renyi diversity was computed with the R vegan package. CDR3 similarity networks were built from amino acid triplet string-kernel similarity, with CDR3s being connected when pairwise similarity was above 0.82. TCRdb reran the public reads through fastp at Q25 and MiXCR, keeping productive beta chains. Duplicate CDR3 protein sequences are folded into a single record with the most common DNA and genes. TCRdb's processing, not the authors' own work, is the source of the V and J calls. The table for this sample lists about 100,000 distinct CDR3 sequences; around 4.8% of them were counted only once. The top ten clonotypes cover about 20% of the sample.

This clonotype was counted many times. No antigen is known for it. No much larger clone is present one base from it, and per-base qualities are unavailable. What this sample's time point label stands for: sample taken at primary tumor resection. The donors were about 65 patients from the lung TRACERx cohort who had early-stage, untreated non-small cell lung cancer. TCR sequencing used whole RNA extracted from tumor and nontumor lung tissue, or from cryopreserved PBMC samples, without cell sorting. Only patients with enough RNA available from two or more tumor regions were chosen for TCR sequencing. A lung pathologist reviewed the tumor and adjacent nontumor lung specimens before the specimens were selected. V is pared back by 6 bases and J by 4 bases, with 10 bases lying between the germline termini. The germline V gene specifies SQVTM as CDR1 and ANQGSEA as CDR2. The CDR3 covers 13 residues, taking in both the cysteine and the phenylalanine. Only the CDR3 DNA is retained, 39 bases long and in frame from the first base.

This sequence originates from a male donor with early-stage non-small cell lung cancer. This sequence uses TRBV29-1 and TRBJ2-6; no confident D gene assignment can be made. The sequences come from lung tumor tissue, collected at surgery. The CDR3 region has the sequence CSVQLGGANVLTF. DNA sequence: TGCAGCGTCCAACTTGGGGGGGCCAACGTCCTGACTTTC.